This T cell receptor (beta chain) is from a study of regulatory T cells in long-lasting Graves disease. This clonotype came up many times. Construction of the TCR beta libraries employed iRepertoire HTBI primers in conjunction with Arm-PCR of CDR3 regions. TCRdb independently ran MiXCR on the multiplex PCR reads; one entry per CDR3 protein. The sample consists of 550,000 to 600,000 distinct CDR3 sequences, 15% to 20% of them appearing once. Documented time point: newly diagnosed GD, antithyroid drugs for less than 3 months. The TCR library was made from RNA extracted from PBMCs. The length of the CDR3 is 13 residues. V lost 2 bases and J lost 5, with 9 bases in between. Germline V lookup: CDR1 MNHEY, CDR2 SMNVEV (reference sequence). Separately, the same data were catalogued under a study of T cells in Graves' hyperthyroidism and ophthalmopathy.

The source was peripheral blood mononuclear cells (PBMCs), collected at new diagnosis, from a patient treated with antithyroid drugs. The receptor comes from a man younger than 35 with Graves disease. The chain couples TRBV27 to TRBJ1-1; tentatively, D is TRBD1 (5 bases). The CDR3 bases are TGTGCCAGCAGTTTAGCAGGGTTGACTGAAGCTTTCTTT. Translated, it gives CASSLAGLTEAFF.